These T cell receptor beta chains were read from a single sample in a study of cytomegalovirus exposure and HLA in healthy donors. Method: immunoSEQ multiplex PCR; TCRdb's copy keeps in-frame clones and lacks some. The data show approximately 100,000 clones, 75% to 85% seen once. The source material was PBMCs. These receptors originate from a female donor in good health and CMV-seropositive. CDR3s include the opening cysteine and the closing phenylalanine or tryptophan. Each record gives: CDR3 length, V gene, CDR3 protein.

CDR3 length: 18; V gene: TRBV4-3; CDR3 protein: CASSHDIITGKGSGGYTF
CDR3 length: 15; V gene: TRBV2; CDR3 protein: CASRDRAGGNQPQHF
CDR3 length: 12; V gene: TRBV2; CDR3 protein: CAGSEGPAAQYF
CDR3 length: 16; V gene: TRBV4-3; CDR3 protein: CASSQLQGAYTDTQYF
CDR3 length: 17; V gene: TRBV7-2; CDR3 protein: CASSLRLAGARTDTQYF
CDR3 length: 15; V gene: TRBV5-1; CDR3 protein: CASSLDIGGTGELFF
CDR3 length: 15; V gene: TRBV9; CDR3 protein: CASSVAGLALNEQFF
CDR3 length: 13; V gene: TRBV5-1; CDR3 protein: CASSLDTSTEQYF
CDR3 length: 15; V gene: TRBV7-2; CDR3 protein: CASSLDRVGVGEQFF
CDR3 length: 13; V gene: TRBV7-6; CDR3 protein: CASSFGPGEKLFF